The entry below gives a single TCR beta chain sequence along with its context. Its antigen remains unidentified. In germline, CDR1 is SNHLY, CDR2 FYNNEI. This CDR3 spans 16 amino acids. J was trimmed by 4 bases and V by 4 bases; bases with no gene match: 11. The entry originates in a study of T cell responses to AZD1222 COVID-19 vaccine. General observations from the study: Possibly, clonal diversity was underestimated; donors were largely white British and included more females.

Assay used: immunoSEQ multiplex PCR; TCRdb lists only in-frame clones, some missing. This table holds some 96,000 clones, around 87% found once. This receptor was obtained from an adult in good health. This sample comprised peripheral blood, obtained on day 0 of MenACWY control vaccination. The rearrangement uses TRBV2 and TRBJ2-7; 9 bases agree with TRBD2. CDR3 sequence (DNA): TGTGCCAGCAGTGGGAAAAGCGGGAGGACGAGGTACGAGCAGTACTTC. This gives the protein CASSGKSGRTRYEQYF.